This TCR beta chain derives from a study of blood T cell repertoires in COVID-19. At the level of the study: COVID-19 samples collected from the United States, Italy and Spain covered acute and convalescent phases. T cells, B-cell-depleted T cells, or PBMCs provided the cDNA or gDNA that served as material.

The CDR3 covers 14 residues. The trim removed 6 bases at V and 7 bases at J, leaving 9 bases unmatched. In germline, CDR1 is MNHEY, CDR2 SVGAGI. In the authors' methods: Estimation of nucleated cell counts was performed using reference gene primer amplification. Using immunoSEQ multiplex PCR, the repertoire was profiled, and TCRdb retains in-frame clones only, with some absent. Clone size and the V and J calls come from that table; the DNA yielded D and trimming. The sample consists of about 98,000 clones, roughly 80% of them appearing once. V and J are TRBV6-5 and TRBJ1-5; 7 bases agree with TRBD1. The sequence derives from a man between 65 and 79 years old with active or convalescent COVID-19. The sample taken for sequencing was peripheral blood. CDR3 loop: CASRPDRVGQPQHF. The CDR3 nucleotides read TGTGCCAGCAGACCCGACAGGGTCGGACAGCCCCAGCATTTT.